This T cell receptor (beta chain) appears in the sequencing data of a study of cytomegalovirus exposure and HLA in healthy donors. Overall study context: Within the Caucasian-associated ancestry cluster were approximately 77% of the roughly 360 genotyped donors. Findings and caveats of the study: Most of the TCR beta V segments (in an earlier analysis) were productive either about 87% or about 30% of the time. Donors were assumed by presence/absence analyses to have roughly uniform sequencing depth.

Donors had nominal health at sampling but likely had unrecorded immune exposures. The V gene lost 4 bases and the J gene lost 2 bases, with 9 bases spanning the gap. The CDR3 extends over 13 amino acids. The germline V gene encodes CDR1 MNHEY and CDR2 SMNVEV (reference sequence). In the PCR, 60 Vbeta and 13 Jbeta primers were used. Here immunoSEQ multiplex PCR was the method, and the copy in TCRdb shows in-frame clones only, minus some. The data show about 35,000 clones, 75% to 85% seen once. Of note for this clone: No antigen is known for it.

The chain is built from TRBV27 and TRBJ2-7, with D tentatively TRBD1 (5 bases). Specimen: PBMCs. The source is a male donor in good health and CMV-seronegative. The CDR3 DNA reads TGTGCCAGCAGTTCAGGGTCCCCCTACGAGCAGTACTTC. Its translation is CASSSGSPYEQYF.